This T cell receptor (beta chain) emerged from a study of blood T cell repertoires in COVID-19. Background on the study: PBMCs, B-cell-depleted T cells, or T cells were the source of the cDNA or gDNA that made up the material.

This clone appeared a few times. Authors' methods: Reference gene primer amplification yielded estimated nucleated cell counts. Profiling relied on immunoSEQ multiplex PCR, and the TCRdb table lists in-frame clones only, not all of them. V and J calls and clone size come straight from that table; D and trimming were deduced from the DNA. Here the sample spans over 85,000 clones, around 90% being singletons. The CDR3 has 15 amino acids. Germline assignment: CDR1 MNHEY and CDR2 SMNVEV (reference sequence). V lost 4 bases and J lost 7; bases outside the gene matches: 7. The J gene is TRBJ2-2, the V gene TRBV27; the match to TRBD2 covers 9 bases. The sequence came from a human donor with active COVID-19. The donor label of this sample is uncertain. The sequencing sample was made of peripheral blood. CDR3 residues: CASSSVLAGIGELFF. The CDR3, as DNA: TGTGCCAGCAGTTCGGTCCTAGCGGGAATCGGGGAGCTGTTTTTT.